The 25 T cell receptor beta chains below all came from one sample that was sequenced in a study of T cell responses to AZD1222 COVID-19 vaccine. Clones were sequenced by immunoSEQ multiplex PCR, and TCRdb holds only the in-frame ones, with some missing. Of around 180,000 clones in the sample, around 92% were seen once. The starting material was peripheral blood, obtained on day 0 of AZD1222 vaccination. The receptors come from an adult in good health.

The J gene is TRBJ2-7, the V gene TRBV6-2 or TRBV6-3; D unclear. Germline-derived CDR1 and CDR2 are MNHEY and SVGEGT. The ends were cut back, 6 bases at V and 2 bases at J, with 8 bases in the middle. The CDR3 has 12 residues. This chain's CDR3 is CASSQSPYEQYF. In DNA form, the CDR3 reads TGTGCCAGCAGCCAGTCGCCCTACGAGCAGTACTTC.

This clone was detected only once. The chain uses TRBV27 and TRBJ1-2, with 9 bases that match TRBD1. The CDR3 is 14 residues long. V was clipped by 6 bases and J by 4 bases; unmatched bases: 6. CDR1 and CDR2 from the germline V gene are MNHEY and SMNVEV (reference sequence). The CDR3 DNA follows: TGTGCCAGCAGCGGGACAGGGCCGTTCTATGGCTACACCTTC. This encodes CASSGTGPFYGYTF.

The chain employs TRBV19 and TRBJ2-3; D assignment may be TRBD1 or TRBD2 (7 bases each). Germline CDR1 LNHDA, CDR2 SQIVND (reference sequence). The CDR3 sequence is 18 residues long. Trimming removed 5 bases at V and 0 bases at J, with 21 bases between. CDR3 residues: CASSSSWGGGTSTDTQYF. For the CDR3, the DNA is TGTGCCAGTAGTTCCTCCTGGGGAGGGGGCACCAGCACAGATACGCAGTATTTT.

The V and J genes are TRBV3-1 (or the pseudogene TRBV3-2) and TRBJ2-1; maybe TRBD1 (6 bases). V was clipped by 3 bases and J by 7 bases, with 13 bases between them. Germline lookup yields CDR1 LGHDT and CDR2 YNNKEL (reference sequence). This CDR3 comprises 14 residues. The CDR3 DNA follows: TGTGCCAGCAGCCACCGAGGACAGCTTAATGAGCAGTTCTTC. Protein product: CASSHRGQLNEQFF.

The chain uses TRBV28 and TRBJ2-1; D remains ambiguous. The CDR3 loop spans 12 amino acids. Germline assignment: CDR1 MDHEN and CDR2 SYDVKM. The V gene lost 5 bases and the J gene lost 10 bases, with 12 bases spanning the gap. Here the CDR3 reads CASSLLSREQFF. The DNA of the CDR3 is TGTGCCAGCAGTCTACTTTCTAGGGAGCAGTTCTTC.

The chain uses TRBV30 and TRBJ1-2, with D uncertain. The CDR3 is 16 residues long. The V gene's germline CDR1 is GTSNPN and CDR2 SVGIG (reference sequence). The V end lost 4 bases, the J end lost 5 bases, and 23 bases lay between the germline ends. The CDR3 DNA sequence: TGTGCCTGGAATCCGGGTGGGGTAATAAATCGTTATGGCTACACCTTC. Translation: CAWNPGGVINRYGYTF.

The rearrangement uses TRBV10-3 and TRBJ1-5; D is unresolved. This CDR3 contains 14 residues. With 0 bases removed from V and 7 bases from J, the gap between germline ends came to 10 bases. Per germline, CDR1 ENHRY and CDR2 SYGVKD. DNA for the CDR3: TGTGCCATCAGTGAGTCCCAGGTTGGGCAGCCCCAGCATTTT. This translates into CAISESQVGQPQHF.

The chain uses TRBV5-1 and TRBJ2-7; possibly TRBD2 for D (5 bases). V lost 0 bases to trimming and J lost 5 bases, with 18 bases between them. This CDR3 has 16 residues. CDR1 SGHRS and CDR2 YFSETQ come from the germline V gene. CDR3 residues: CASSLGPRVSGDEQYF. The CDR3 nucleotides are TGCGCCAGCAGCTTGGGGCCCCGGGTCTCCGGGGACGAGCAGTACTTC.

The rearrangement joins TRBV27 to TRBJ2-1; 11 nucleotides match TRBD2. The V gene's germline CDR1 is MNHEY and CDR2 SMNVEV (reference sequence). The CDR3 length is 16 residues. Losses at the gene ends were 4 bases for V and 5 bases for J; bases not matched to a gene: 7. This CDR3 reads CASSYITSGRDNEQFF. The CDR3 region has the DNA TGTGCCAGCAGTTACATAACTAGCGGGAGAGACAATGAGCAGTTCTTC.

This chain joins TRBV4-2 and TRBJ1-3, with 10 bases matching TRBD1. Germline assignment: CDR1 LGHNA and CDR2 YNFKEQ. Trimming removed 0 bases from V and 1 base from J; junction bases left unmatched: 12. The CDR3 spans 20 residues. The CDR3, as DNA: TGTGCCAGCAGCCAAGACCTAACCCTACCGGGACAGGGGTCTGGAAACACCATATATTTT. Amino acids: CASSQDLTLPGQGSGNTIYF.

This clone was seen only once. V is TRBV2 and J is TRBJ1-2, with D hard to call. CDR1 is SNHLY and CDR2 is FYNNEI in the germline V gene. The ends were cut back, 3 bases at V and 0 bases at J, with 8 bases in the middle. This CDR3 has 14 residues. The CDR3, as DNA: TGTGCCAGCAGTGACCCAGGCACTAACTATGGCTACACCTTC. The encoded protein is CASSDPGTNYGYTF.

For this clone: Other DNA sequences in this specimen translate into the identical CDR3. The chain links TRBV7-9 to TRBJ2-3, with 7 bases matching TRBD1. The CDR3 runs to 15 residues. The germline CDR1 and CDR2 sequences are SEHNR and FQNEAQ (reference sequence). V shed 1 base, J shed 2 bases, and the junction held 3 bases outside the gene matches. The CDR3 loop reads CASSLVTGATDTQYF. The CDR3 DNA reads TGTGCCAGCAGCTTAGTAACAGGGGCCACAGATACGCAGTATTTT. The whole variable domain, remainder taken from reference TRBV7-9 and TRBJ2-3, is DTGVSQNPRHKITKRGQNVTFRCDPISEHNRLYWYRQTLGQGPEFLTYFQNEAQLEKSRLLSDRFSAERPKGSFSTLEIQRTEQGDSAMYLCASSLVTGATDTQYFGPGTRLTVL.

As to this clone: The junction departs from the called germline gene at one end, perhaps through a read error. V usage is TRBV20-1 and J usage is TRBJ2-7, with 7 bases aligning to TRBD1. Germline V gene sequence: CDR1 DFQATT, CDR2 SNEGSKA (reference sequence). This CDR3 spans 9 amino acids. The CDR3: CSPARQGKF. In DNA form, the CDR3 reads TGCAGTCCCGCCCGACAGGGCAAGTTC.

This clone was counted between two and nine times. V usage is TRBV7-2 and J usage is TRBJ1-1; D gene uncertain. The germline V gene encodes CDR1 SGHTA and CDR2 FQGNSA. The germline V and J ends were trimmed by 1 base and 4 bases, with 7 bases remaining between them. The CDR3 loop spans 13 amino acids. This CDR3 is CASSLVLGTEAFF. The CDR3 DNA follows: TGTGCCAGCAGCTTAGTCTTGGGCACTGAAGCTTTCTTT.

The J gene is TRBJ2-7, the V gene TRBV28; D possibly corresponds to TRBD1 (6 bases). Trimming pared 6 bases from V and 2 bases from J, leaving 14 bases between. Germline V gives CDR1 MDHEN, CDR2 SYDVKM. The CDR3 consists of 14 residues. The CDR3 loop is CASSPPGQTYEQYF. DNA of the CDR3: TGTGCCAGCAGCCCCCCCGGACAGACCTACGAGCAGTACTTC.

The chain carries TRBV6-1 and TRBJ2-2; no clear D. Per the germline V gene, CDR1 is MNHNS and CDR2 is SASEGT. Trimming removed 1 base from V and 1 base from J, with 7 bases in between. The CDR3 contains 15 residues. This chain's CDR3 is CASSEEPGNTGELFF. Written as DNA, the CDR3 is TGTGCCAGCAGTGAAGAGCCGGGGAACACCGGGGAGCTGTTTTTT.

The V gene is TRBV5-1, the J gene TRBJ1-1; the D gene is possibly TRBD1 (5 bases). The germline V gene encodes CDR1 SGHRS and CDR2 YFSETQ. V lost 0 bases, J lost 3 bases, and 12 bases lay in between. The CDR3 has 15 amino acids. The CDR3 DNA follows: TGCGCCAGCAGCTTGGTCGGGGACTGGGACACTGAAGCTTTCTTT. Protein: CASSLVGDWDTEAFF.

The CDR3, as DNA: TGTGCCAGCAGTTTACTAGCGGAGCGCACAGATACGCAGTATTTT. It is translated as CASSLLAERTDTQYF. This chain joins TRBV6-6 and TRBJ2-3; 8 bases align to TRBD2. The CDR3 runs 15 residues. CDR1 MNHNY and CDR2 SVGAGI come from the germline V gene (reference sequence). With 4 bases clipped from V and 1 base from J, the junction kept 4 bases outside the gene matches.

This rearrangement joins TRBV3-1 (or the pseudogene TRBV3-2) to TRBJ2-7; possible D gene TRBD2, 5 bases. V shed 1 base and J shed 6 bases, with 16 bases lying between them. This CDR3 is built from 15 residues. Germline V gene data show CDR1 as LGHDT and CDR2 as YNNKEL (reference sequence). The CDR3 protein is CASSQGGTRESEQYF. CDR3 nucleotide sequence: TGTGCCAGCAGCCAAGGTGGTACTAGGGAGTCCGAGCAGTACTTC.

The CDR3 reads CASSYGLAGGVYEQYF. The CDR3 bases are TGTGCCAGCAGCTACGGACTAGCAGGGGGGGTTTACGAGCAGTACTTC. This chain joins TRBV28 and TRBJ2-7, with D perhaps TRBD2 (8 bases). V was pared by 6 bases and J by 4 bases, with 22 bases between. The CDR3 length is 16 residues. The V gene's germline CDR1 is MDHEN and CDR2 SYDVKM.

The chain carries TRBV24-1 and TRBJ1-1; no clear D gene. In germline, CDR1 is KGHDR, CDR2 SFDVKD. V shed 0 bases and J shed 7 bases, with 8 bases lying between them. The CDR3 spans 13 residues. CDR3 loop: CATSDLDLGEAFF. The DNA of the CDR3 is TGTGCCACCAGTGATTTGGACTTAGGTGAAGCTTTCTTT.

J is TRBJ1-1 and V is TRBV3-1 (or the pseudogene TRBV3-2); TRBD1 might be the D (5 bases). V dropped 5 bases and J dropped 4 bases, with 8 bases sitting between them. The CDR3 extends over 12 amino acids. Per the germline V gene, CDR1 is LGHDT and CDR2 is YNNKEL (reference sequence). CDR3 in amino acids: CASSKTVTEAFF. The CDR3 DNA is TGTGCCAGCAGCAAGACAGTCACTGAAGCTTTCTTT.

The chain employs TRBV14 and TRBJ1-5; D gene unclear. Germline lookup yields CDR1 SGHDN and CDR2 FVKESK. Trimming shortened V by 7 bases and J by 7 bases, and 8 bases separated the two germline ends. The CDR3 runs to 11 residues. This chain's CDR3 is CASKCQQPQHF. The CDR3 DNA sequence: TGTGCCAGCAAATGTCAGCAGCCCCAGCATTTT.

The rearrangement joins TRBV6-6 to TRBJ2-7; D assignment may be TRBD1 or TRBD2 (5 bases each). The germline CDR1 and CDR2 sequences are MNHNY and SVGAGI (reference sequence). Trimming stripped 3 bases from V and 6 bases from J, with 6 bases between. The CDR3 runs to 11 residues. CDR3 DNA sequence: TGTGCCAGCAGTTATGGGGGCGAGCAGTACTTC. Amino acid sequence: CASSYGGEQYF.

CDR3 DNA: TGTGCCAGCAGTTCCCGGCGAAGCTCCTATAATTCACCCCTCCACTTT. This translates into CASSSRRSSYNSPLHF. The chain has TRBV6-2 or TRBV6-3 and TRBJ1-6; D ambiguous. Trimming left V 4 bases short and J 0 bases short, with 10 bases between. The CDR3 extends over 16 amino acids. Germline CDR1 and CDR2: MNHEY and SVGEGT.